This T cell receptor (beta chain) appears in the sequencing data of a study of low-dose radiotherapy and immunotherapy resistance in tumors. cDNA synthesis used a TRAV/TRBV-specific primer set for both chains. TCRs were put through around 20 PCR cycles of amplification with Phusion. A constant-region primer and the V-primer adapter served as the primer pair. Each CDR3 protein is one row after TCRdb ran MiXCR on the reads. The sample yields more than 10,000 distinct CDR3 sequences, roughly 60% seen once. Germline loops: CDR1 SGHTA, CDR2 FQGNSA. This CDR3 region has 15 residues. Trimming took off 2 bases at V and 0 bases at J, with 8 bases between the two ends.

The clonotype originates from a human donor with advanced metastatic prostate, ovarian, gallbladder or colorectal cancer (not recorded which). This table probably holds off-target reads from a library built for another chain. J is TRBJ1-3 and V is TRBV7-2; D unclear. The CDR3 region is CASSLHPDSGNTIYF. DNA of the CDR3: TGTGCCAGCAGCTTACACCCTGACTCTGGAAACACCATATATTTT. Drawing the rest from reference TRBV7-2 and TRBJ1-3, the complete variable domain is GAGVSQSPSNKVTEKGKDVELRCDPISGHTALYWYRQSLGQGLEFLIYFQGNSAPDKSGLPSDRFSAERTGGSVSTLTIQRTQQEDSAVYLCASSLHPDSGNTIYFGEGSWLTVV.